This entry is about one T cell receptor (beta chain). Antigen: not known. V was pared by 4 bases and J by 1 base, with 0 bases of the junction left unmatched. Germline loops: CDR1 MNHNS, CDR2 SASEGT. This CDR3 contains 15 residues. Clones were sequenced by immunoSEQ multiplex PCR, and TCRdb holds only the in-frame ones, with some missing. The top ten clones hold about 2.5% of a sample with about 69,000 clones, around 87% of them seen once. These data are taken from a study of OX40 agonist ivuxolimab in advanced cancers. Whole-study context: Partial responses were achieved by three patients, of whom one had hepatocellular carcinoma and two had cutaneous melanoma.

With baseline, cycle 4 day 1, and cycle 7 day 1 as timepoints, blood was sampled. The study, taken as a whole, reports: Dose levels from 0.1 to 3.0 mg/kg saw CD4+ and CD8+ blood T cells expand clonally by week 6.

The sequences come from CD4+ or CD8+ T cells sorted from blood, collected in a trial of the OX40 agonist ivuxolimab. The sequence derives from an adult with an advanced solid tumor such as melanoma, head and neck, liver or kidney cancer. This chain connects TRBV6-1 to TRBJ2-6; 8 positions agree with TRBD1. The CDR3: CASSGQGSGANVLTF. The CDR3 nucleotides are TGTGCCAGCAGTGGACAGGGGTCTGGGGCCAACGTCCTGACTTTC.